This entry lists 19 T cell receptor beta chains sequenced from one sample in a study of shared clonotypes between healthy human individuals. Positive CCR7 selection of CD45RO-negative cells yielded the naive CD8 cells, and terminally differentiated effector memory CD45RA+ cells were excluded. Sequencing used immunoSEQ multiplex PCR; TCRdb keeps in-frame clones, though not all of them. The table includes some 2.1 million clones, approximately 92% detected once. The sequencing input was naive CD8+ T cells from PBMCs. Receptor source: a man younger than 35 in good health. Some clones in this sample may be carry-over from other donors' samples.

In this sample, this clone turned up once. The J gene is TRBJ2-7, the V gene TRBV15, with D perhaps matching TRBD1 or TRBD2 (5 bases each). Germline V gene sequence: CDR1 LNHNV, CDR2 YYDKDF (reference sequence). V lost 4 bases and J lost 6, with 10 bases in between. The CDR3 spans 12 residues. The CDR3 bases are TGTGCCACCAGCAACCTTGGGGGCGAGCAGTACTTC. Its protein is CATSNLGGEQYF.

This clone was observed once. The chain combines TRBV27 with TRBJ2-7; TRBD2 is a possible D gene (5 bases). Germline CDR1 reads MNHEY; CDR2 reads SMNVEV (reference sequence). The CDR3 sequence is 14 residues long. V shed 5 bases and J shed 7 bases, with 18 bases lying between them. The CDR3 region has the DNA TGTGCCAGCAGTGAGCGGACGGGTTTTCGAGAGCAGTACTTC. It encodes CASSERTGFREQYF.

The DNA for the CDR3 is TGTGCCAGCAGCACCCGCGATACAGGGGGCTTAGGGGAGCTGTTTTTT. This codes for CASSTRDTGGLGELFF. The chain employs TRBV7-2 and TRBJ2-2; 9 positions match TRBD1. Germline CDR1 is SGHTA and CDR2 is FQGNSA. The V gene end was trimmed by 5 bases and the J gene end by 8 bases; junction bases not matched to a gene: 12. The CDR3 is 16 residues long.

V usage is TRBV5-1 and J usage is TRBJ1-2; 9 bases line up with TRBD1. V shed 5 bases and J 8 bases; nucleotides not matched to a gene: 10. There are 14 residues in the CDR3. Germline lookup yields CDR1 SGHRS and CDR2 YFSETQ. The CDR3 region is CASSTGTGILGYTF. The CDR3 nucleotides read TGCGCCAGCAGTACCGGGACAGGGATTCTCGGCTACACCTTC.

The rearrangement links TRBV29-1 to TRBJ1-1; D remains ambiguous. V lost 7 bases, J lost 0 bases, and 15 bases lay in between. The CDR3 has 14 amino acids. In germline, CDR1 is SQVTM, CDR2 ANQGSEA. CDR3 nucleotide sequence: TGCAGCGCCGATGGTGGCAGTCTGAACACTGAAGCTTTCTTT. This sequence encodes CSADGGSLNTEAFF.

This clone was counted only a few times. This chain connects TRBV5-3 to TRBJ1-5, with D hard to call. TRBV5-3 is designated an ORF whose function remains uncertain. The CDR3 extends over 12 amino acids. Trimming stripped 7 bases from V and 0 bases from J, with 5 bases between. The CDR3 reads CARGNSNQPQHF. Written as DNA, the CDR3 is TGTGCCAGAGGGAATAGCAATCAGCCCCAGCATTTT.

The chain combines TRBV30 with TRBJ1-4, with no clear D. Looked up from germline, CDR1 is GTSNPN and CDR2 is SVGIG (reference sequence). V lost 0 bases, J lost 3 bases, and 14 bases lay in between. This CDR3 has 16 amino acids. The CDR3 DNA reads TGTGCCTGGAGTGTAGGCACCTCCAGCCCTAATGAAAAACTGTTTTTT. Its protein product is CAWSVGTSSPNEKLFF.

V gene TRBV5-3 combines with J gene TRBJ1-1; D is undetermined. TRBV5-3 carries the ORF label, with uncertain function. This CDR3 comprises 13 residues. V was clipped by 1 base and J by 6 bases, with 10 bases between them. The CDR3 sequence: CARSLLGDAEAFF. In DNA form, the CDR3 reads TGTGCCAGAAGCTTGTTAGGCGACGCTGAAGCTTTCTTT.

The V call is TRBV7-2, the J call TRBJ2-7, with TRBD2 matching 14 bases. J lost 9 bases, V lost 5 bases, and 12 bases had no gene match. The CDR3 covers 16 residues. CDR1 and CDR2 from the germline V gene are SGHTA and FQGNSA. The CDR3 bases are TGTGCCAGCAGCCTCCGGACTAGCGGGAGGTATGCAGTGCAGTACTTC. It translates to CASSLRTSGRYAVQYF.

The chain uses TRBV7-9 and TRBJ2-2; a weak D match, TRBD1 (5 bases). The ends were cut back, 1 base at V and 4 bases at J, with 10 bases in the middle. The CDR3 covers 15 residues. Germline CDR1 SEHNR, CDR2 FQNEAQ (reference sequence). For the CDR3, the DNA is TGTGCCAGCAGCTTAGTCCTGGGGCGCACCGGGGAGCTGTTTTTT. Its protein is CASSLVLGRTGELFF.

The rearrangement joins TRBV29-1 to TRBJ1-2; 10 nucleotides match TRBD1. Per germline, CDR1 SQVTM and CDR2 ANQGSEA. V was pared by 3 bases and J by 8 bases, with 9 bases of the junction left unmatched. The CDR3 covers 14 residues. In nucleotides, the CDR3 is TGCAGCGTTGATCCGACAGGGGGCAAGAAGGGCTACACCTTC. Protein: CSVDPTGGKKGYTF.

This clone was counted a few times. The chain combines TRBV4-2 with TRBJ1-1; D ambiguous. V was clipped by 0 bases and J by 4 bases, with 18 bases between them. The CDR3 is 17 residues long. The germline CDR1 and CDR2 sequences are LGHNA and YNFKEQ. The CDR3 region has the DNA TGTGCCAGCAGCCAAGAGTTGGCCACGACGAAAGGCACTGAAGCTTTCTTT. It specifies CASSQELATTKGTEAFF.

Worth noting for this clone: This CDR3 is also generated by other DNA sequences in the sample. The chain employs TRBV9 and TRBJ2-1, with 11 positions matching TRBD2. This CDR3 is 17 amino acids long. Germline CDR1 reads SGDLS; CDR2 reads YYNGEE. Trimming took 2 bases from V and 4 from J; bases not matched to a gene: 8. The CDR3 sequence: CASSVYSGLAAYNEQFF. CDR3 in DNA: TGTGCCAGCAGCGTTTACTCGGGACTAGCGGCTTACAATGAGCAGTTCTTC. Combining the CDR3 with reference TRBV9 and TRBJ2-1 gives the whole variable domain DSGVTQTPKHLITATGQRVTLRCSPRSGDLSVYWYQQSLDQGLQFLIQYYNGEERAKGNILERFSAQQFPDLHSELNLSSLELGDSALYFCASSVYSGLAAYNEQFFGPGTRLTVL.

The chain has TRBV5-1 and TRBJ1-2; D not resolved. Germline CDR1 SGHRS, CDR2 YFSETQ. The CDR3 spans 17 residues. V was pared by 4 bases and J by 0 bases, with 19 bases between. The CDR3 region has the DNA TGCGCCAGCAGCCCAATGTTTATCCGCGTAGCTAACTATGGCTACACCTTC. It specifies CASSPMFIRVANYGYTF. The full variable domain, rest sourced from reference TRBV5-1 and TRBJ1-2, is KAGVTQTPRYLIKTRGQQVTLSCSPISGHRSVSWYQQTPGQGLQFLFEYFSETQRNKGNFPGRFSGRQFSNSRSEMNVSTLELGDSALYLCASSPMFIRVANYGYTFGSGTRLTVV.

Here the CDR3 DNA reads TGTGCCAGCAGCTTGGGGCCGGGGGTTAGCACAGATACGCAGTATTTT. This codes for CASSLGPGVSTDTQYF. This chain uses TRBV5-6 with TRBJ2-3, with TRBD2 as a possible D gene (6 bases). The CDR3 sequence is 16 residues long. Germline CDR1 reads SGHDT; CDR2 reads YYEEEE. Trimming stripped 0 bases from V and 0 bases from J, with 11 bases between.

The gene calls are TRBV4-1 and TRBJ2-2; D not certain. There are 17 residues in the CDR3. Germline lookup yields CDR1 MGHRA and CDR2 YSYEKL. V lost 2 bases and J lost 3, with 16 bases in between. The CDR3 DNA sequence: TGCGCCAGCAGCCAACCCTTTGCGGCCCCGGACACCGGGGAGCTGTTTTTT. Translated, it gives CASSQPFAAPDTGELFF.

This clone has a single count. The chain has TRBV5-6 and TRBJ2-1, with 9 bases that match TRBD1. Unmatched junction bases numbered 3, after V lost 4 bases and J lost 7 bases. The CDR3 spans 13 residues. CDR1 is SGHDT and CDR2 is YYEEEE in the germline V gene. CDR3 in DNA: TGTGCCAGCAGCCAGGGGACAGGGAATGAGCAGTTCTTC. Translated: CASSQGTGNEQFF.

This chain links TRBV28 with TRBJ2-2; no definite D call. V was trimmed by 6 bases and J by 6 bases, leaving 11 bases between them. The germline gives CDR1 MDHEN, CDR2 SYDVKM. This CDR3 comprises 13 residues. DNA of the CDR3: TGTGCCAGCAGCCTGACCACTCCCGGGGAGCTGTTTTTT. Translated: CASSLTTPGELFF. Full variable domain (rest looked up from reference TRBV28 and TRBJ2-2): DVKVTQSSRYLVKRTGEKVFLECVQDMDHENMFWYRQDPGLGLRLIYFSYDVKMKEKGDIPEGYSVSREKKERFSLILESASTNQTSMYLCASSLTTPGELFFGEGSRLTVL.

This chain connects TRBV7-6 to TRBJ2-2; no clear D gene. Trimming took off 2 bases at V and 4 bases at J, with 2 bases between the two ends. Germline assignment: CDR1 SGHVS and CDR2 FNYEAQ. The CDR3 is 12 amino acids. The CDR3 nucleotides are TGTGCCAGCAGCTTACTCACCGGGGAGCTGTTTTTT. It translates to CASSLLTGELFF. Drawing the rest from reference TRBV7-6 and TRBJ2-2, the complete variable domain is GAGVSQSPRYKVTKRGQDVALRCDPISGHVSLYWYRQALGQGPEFLTYFNYEAQQDKSGLPNDRFSAERPEGSISTLTIQRTEQRDSAMYRCASSLLTGELFFGEGSRLTVL.